This T cell receptor (beta chain) was captured in a study of blood T cell repertoires in COVID-19. As for the study in general: The study drew acute and convalescent COVID-19 samples from the United States, Italy and Spain. Nucleic acid was either cDNA or gDNA, and it came from T cells, B-cell-depleted T cells, or PBMCs.

Germline V gene sequence: CDR1 SGHNT, CDR2 YENEEA. CDR3 length: 14 amino acids. V lost 1 base, J lost 5 bases, and 9 bases lay in between. In the original processing: For nucleated cells, counts were estimated from reference gene primer amplification. The data were produced by immunoSEQ multiplex PCR, yet TCRdb's version contains in-frame clones alone and is incomplete. V and J calls plus clone size are reproduced from that table; the DNA served to infer D and trimming. The sample contains some 130,000 clones, around three quarters of which appear only once. The sample was peripheral blood. V is TRBV11-3 and J is TRBJ2-4; D is ambiguous. This TCR came from a human donor in a cohort sampled during active COVID-19. The CDR3, as DNA: TGTGCCAGCAGCTTAGGGCATCCCGAAAACATTCAGTACTTC. This gives the protein CASSLGHPENIQYF.